This T cell receptor beta chain emerged from a study of blood T cell repertoires in COVID-19. On the study more broadly: COVID-19 samples collected from the United States, Italy and Spain covered acute and convalescent phases. From T cells, B-cell-depleted T cells, or PBMCs came the material, which was cDNA or gDNA.

As originally analysed: Estimation of nucleated cell counts was performed using reference gene primer amplification. Assay used: immunoSEQ multiplex PCR; TCRdb lists only in-frame clones, some missing. That table gives V, J and clone size, and the DNA gave D and trimming. Among roughly 230,000 clones listed, approximately 80% were seen once. Per the germline V gene, CDR1 is MNHEY and CDR2 is SMNVEV (reference sequence). CDR3 size: 14 residues. V was pared by 0 bases and J by 11 bases, with 16 bases between. The sample was peripheral blood. This chain joins TRBV27 and TRBJ1-1, with D possibly being TRBD1 (5 bases). The receptor was derived from a middle-aged man with acute or convalescent COVID-19. CDR3 coding DNA: TGTGCCAGCAGTTTATCGGGGCCCTATACGAGTGCTTTCTTT. The encoded protein is CASSLSGPYTSAFF.